One and the same sample provided the 5 T cell receptor beta chains below, sequenced in a study of blood T cell repertoires in COVID-19. The protocol was immunoSEQ multiplex PCR, while the TCRdb copy is restricted to in-frame clones and leaves out a portion. The top ten clones hold about 1.4% of a sample with hundreds of thousands of clones, more than 70% of them seen once. Material for sequencing was PBMCs or T cells enriched from blood (not recorded which). The receptors stem from a young woman who had been exposed to COVID-19.

This clone was observed a handful of times. The chain employs TRBV6-5 and TRBJ1-5; 9 nucleotides line up with TRBD1. Germline V lookup: CDR1 MNHEY, CDR2 SVGAGI. V was clipped by 6 bases and J by 2 bases; unmatched bases: 2. The CDR3 is 14 amino acids. CDR3 bases: TGTGCCAGCAGGGGACAGGGAGGCAATCAGCCCCAGCATTTT. This codes for CASRGQGGNQPQHF.

This chain joins TRBV6-5 and TRBJ1-2, with D possibly TRBD1 on 6 matching bases. Between the trimmed V and J ends, which lost 4 bases and 5 bases, there was a span of 14 bases. The CDR3 has 14 residues. Germline V CDR1 and CDR2: MNHEY, SVGAGI. The DNA for the CDR3 is TGTGCCAGCAGTTCCGCGGGGGCAGGGTATGGCTACACCTTC. As protein: CASSSAGAGYGYTF.

The rearrangement joins TRBV7-3 to TRBJ2-5, with 10 bases identical to TRBD2. This CDR3 region has 15 residues. Germline-derived CDR1 and CDR2 are SGHTA and FQGTGA. V lost 4 bases to trimming and J lost 2 bases; unmatched junction nucleotides: 4. CDR3 nucleotide sequence: TGTGCCAGCAGCTATAGCGGGGGGCTTCAAGAGACCCAGTACTTC. As protein: CASSYSGGLQETQYF.

The rearrangement uses TRBV19 and TRBJ1-1; D is undetermined. The CDR3 totals 14 residues. The V end lost 7 bases, the J end lost 6 bases, and 18 bases lay between the germline ends. Germline CDR1 LNHDA, CDR2 SQIVND (reference sequence). The CDR3: CASKWASINAEAFF. The DNA of the CDR3 is TGTGCCAGTAAATGGGCCAGTATTAACGCTGAAGCTTTCTTT.

The rearrangement joins TRBV10-2 to TRBJ1-2; D is uncertain. Trimming took 5 bases from V and 3 from J, leaving 7 bases between them. The germline CDR1 and CDR2 sequences are WSHSY and SAAADI. The CDR3 is 12 amino acids. The CDR3 here is CASSTGYYGYTF. In DNA, the CDR3 is TGCGCCAGCAGTACGGGGTACTATGGCTACACCTTC.